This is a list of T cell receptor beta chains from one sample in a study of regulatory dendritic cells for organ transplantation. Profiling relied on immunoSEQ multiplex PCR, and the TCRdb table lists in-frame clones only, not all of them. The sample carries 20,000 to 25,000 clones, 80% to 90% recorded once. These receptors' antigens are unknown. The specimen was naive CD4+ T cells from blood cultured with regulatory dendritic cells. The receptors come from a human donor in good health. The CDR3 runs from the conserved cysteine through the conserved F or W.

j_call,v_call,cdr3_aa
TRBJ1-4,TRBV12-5,CASGLVLGTGVEKLFF
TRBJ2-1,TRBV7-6,CASSLERWPGEQFF
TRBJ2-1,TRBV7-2,CASSLSGVSYNEQFF
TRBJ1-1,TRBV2,CASKRGGTEAFF
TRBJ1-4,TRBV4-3,CASSQGVGRGTNEKLFF
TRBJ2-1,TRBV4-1,CASSQGVAGGLNEQFF
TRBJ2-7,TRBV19,CASSKRGQGPYLSAYEQYF
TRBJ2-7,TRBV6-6,CASFHPGTGAYEQYF
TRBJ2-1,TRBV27,CASSSPMRLAIPEQFF
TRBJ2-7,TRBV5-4,CASSLSKPYEQYF
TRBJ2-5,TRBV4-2,CASSQVTSGSGEETQYF
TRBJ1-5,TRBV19,CASDIGQGRYQPQHF
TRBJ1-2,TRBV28,CASNTGTVYGYTF
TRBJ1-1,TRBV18,CASSPLLEVENTEAFF
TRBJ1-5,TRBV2,CASSEAQGRGSGNQPQHF
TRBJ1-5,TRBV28,CASSPTGDNQPQHF
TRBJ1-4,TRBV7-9,CASSLDPGTASNEKLFF
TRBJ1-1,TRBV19,CASGHRTEAFF
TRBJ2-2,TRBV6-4,CASSVEGRMPGELFF
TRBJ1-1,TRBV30,CAWRDRSNTEAFF
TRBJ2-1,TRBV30,CAWSRGQRTYNEQFF
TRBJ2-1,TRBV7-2,CASSFSGQNNEQFF
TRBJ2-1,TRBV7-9,CASRPNIYEGSSYNEQFF
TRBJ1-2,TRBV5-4,CASRGGLGPYGYTF
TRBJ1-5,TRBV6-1,CASRGDRVGDQPQHF
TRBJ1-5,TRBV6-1,CASSESGAQHF
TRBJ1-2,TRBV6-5,CASSLERIYGYTF
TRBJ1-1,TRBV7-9,CASSLGQNTEAFF
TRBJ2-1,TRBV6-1,CASTLGGSGFDEQFF
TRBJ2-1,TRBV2,CASTVEGQGFNEQFF
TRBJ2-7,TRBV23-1,CASSRRVETYEQYF
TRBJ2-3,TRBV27,CASSTASSVTSGRVTDTQYF
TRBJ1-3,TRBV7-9,CASSRISTVSGNTIYF
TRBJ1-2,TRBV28,CASSYGGQSNGYTF
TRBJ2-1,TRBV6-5,CASSSRTGEFF
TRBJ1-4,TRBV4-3,CASSQDLGVGEKLFF
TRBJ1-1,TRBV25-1,CASSERNEAFF
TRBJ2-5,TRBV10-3,CAISSGQGASETQYF
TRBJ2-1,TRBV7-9,CASSSKLASEQFF
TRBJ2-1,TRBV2,CASSEGAGGQGKTYNEQFF
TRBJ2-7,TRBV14,CASSQVFRGEQYF
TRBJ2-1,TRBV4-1,CASSPTNLAGGPGEQFF
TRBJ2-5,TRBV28,CASSDDRGRSETQYF
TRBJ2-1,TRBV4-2,CASSQVGAGGSSYNEQFF
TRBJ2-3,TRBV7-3,CASSPRSGGGPDTQYF